This TCR beta chain was recovered during a study of tumor and adjacent non-tumor tissue in lung cancer. The study's findings and limits: Tumor repertoires had a smaller top 100 clone share than normal lung.

Concerning this clonotype itself: Its antigen is not identified. The germline gene is not matched at one end of the junction; a read error may be the cause.

CDR1 and CDR2 (germline): DFQATT, SNEGSKA (reference sequence). CDR3 length equals 13 residues. The template was RNA from unsorted bulk tissue. Between August and November 2014, newly diagnosed, chemotherapy-naive lung cancer patients underwent thoracic surgery in China. TCRbeta libraries were built with three rounds of nested PCR, modified from ARM-PCR. Each CDR3 protein gets one entry after TCRdb re-called the multiplex PCR reads with MiXCR. The sample consists of 100,000 to 120,000 distinct CDR3 sequences, approximately 84% of them appearing once. The chain couples TRBV20-1 to TRBJ2-5; the D is unclear. Specimen: lung tumor tissue. The clonotype comes from a man between 65 and 85 years old with non-small cell lung cancer. CDR3 nucleotide sequence: TGCACTGCTTGGAAGGAATTGGAAGAGACCCAGTACTTC. This encodes CTAWKELEETQYF.